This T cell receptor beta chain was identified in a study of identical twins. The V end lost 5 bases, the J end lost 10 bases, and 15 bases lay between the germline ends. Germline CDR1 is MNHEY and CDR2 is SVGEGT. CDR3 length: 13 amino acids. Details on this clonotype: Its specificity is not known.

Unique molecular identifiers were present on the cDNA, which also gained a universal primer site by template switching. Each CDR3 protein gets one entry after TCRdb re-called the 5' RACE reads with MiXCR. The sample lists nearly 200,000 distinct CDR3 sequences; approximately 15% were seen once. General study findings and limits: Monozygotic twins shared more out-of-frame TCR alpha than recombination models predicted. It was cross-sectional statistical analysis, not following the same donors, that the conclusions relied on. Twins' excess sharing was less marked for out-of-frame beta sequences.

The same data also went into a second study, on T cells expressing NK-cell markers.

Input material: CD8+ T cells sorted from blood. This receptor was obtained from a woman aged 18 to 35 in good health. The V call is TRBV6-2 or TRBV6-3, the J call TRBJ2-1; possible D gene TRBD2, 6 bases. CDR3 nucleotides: TGTGCCAGCAGTCCGGGAGTATCGCGGGAGCAGTTCTTC. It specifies CASSPGVSREQFF.